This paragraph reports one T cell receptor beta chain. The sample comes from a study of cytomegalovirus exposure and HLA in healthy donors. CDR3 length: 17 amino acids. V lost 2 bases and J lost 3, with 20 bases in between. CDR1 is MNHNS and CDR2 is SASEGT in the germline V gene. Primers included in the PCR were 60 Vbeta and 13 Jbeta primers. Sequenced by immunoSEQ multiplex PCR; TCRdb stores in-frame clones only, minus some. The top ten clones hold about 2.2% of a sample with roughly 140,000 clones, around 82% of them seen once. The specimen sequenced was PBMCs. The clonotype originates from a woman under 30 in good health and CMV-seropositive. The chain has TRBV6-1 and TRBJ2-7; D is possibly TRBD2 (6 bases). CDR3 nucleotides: TGTGCCAGCAGTGAAATCGCGGGGAGTCCACGCAGCTACGAGCAGTACTTC. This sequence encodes CASSEIAGSPRSYEQYF.